Below, 31 T cell receptor beta chains from the same sample are listed, as sequenced in a study of blood T cells in healthy people across ages. Then a second PCR, running about 6 to 12 cycles, was carried out with a sample-barcoded 5' primer and a J-beta primer mix. TCRdb re-analysed the 5' RACE reads in MiXCR, keeping a single row per CDR3 protein. The table records 650,000 to 800,000 distinct CDR3 sequences, 40% to 50% of them present only once. The sample was blood. These TCRs come from a man in his sixties in good health.

This clonotype was counted a single time. The chain joins TRBV3-1 to TRBJ1-5; no reliable D call. V dropped 3 bases and J dropped 9 bases, with 12 bases sitting between them. Germline V CDR1 and CDR2: LGHDT, YNNKEL (reference sequence). CDR3 length equals 13 residues. The chain's CDR3 is CASSHLDRGPQHF. Written as DNA, the CDR3 is TGTGCCAGCAGCCATCTCGACCGAGGGCCCCAGCATTTT.

J is TRBJ2-5 and V is TRBV6-5; TRBD2 might be the D (5 bases). The CDR3 extends over 14 amino acids. The V end was cut by 2 bases, the J end by 5 bases, with 12 bases between. Germline values: CDR1 MNHEY, CDR2 SVGAGI. CDR3: CASSYGDPGETQYF. Written as DNA, the CDR3 is TGTGCCAGCAGTTACGGAGACCCGGGGGAGACCCAGTACTTC.

This clonotype has just a few counts. The genes are TRBV6-6 and TRBJ2-7, with 9 bases aligning to TRBD2. CDR3 size: 14 residues. In germline, CDR1 is MNHNY, CDR2 SVGAGI (reference sequence). The V gene end was trimmed by 2 bases and the J gene end by 6 bases; junction bases not matched to a gene: 5. CDR3 bases: TGTGCCAGCAGTTACGGCGGGGGGGCGGTCGAGCAGTACTTC. Protein: CASSYGGGAVEQYF.

The table lists this clonotype with a few counts. The V and J genes are TRBV4-3 and TRBJ2-1, with 7 bases aligning to TRBD1. Germline CDR1 is LGHNA and CDR2 is YSLEER. The V gene end was trimmed by 1 base and the J gene end by 6 bases; junction bases not matched to a gene: 6. This CDR3 has 15 amino acids. CDR3 sequence: CASSQGTGPLNEQFF. The CDR3, as DNA: TGCGCCAGCAGCCAAGGGACAGGACCGCTCAATGAGCAGTTCTTC.

The chain carries TRBV10-3 and TRBJ1-5; D possibly corresponds to TRBD1 (6 bases). The CDR3 has 13 amino acids. V gave up 0 bases and J gave up 7 bases, with 7 bases separating them. CDR1 ENHRY and CDR2 SYGVKD come from the germline V gene. The CDR3 coding sequence is TGTGCCATCAGTGAGTCACAGGGCCAGCCCCAGCATTTT. Translating it yields CAISESQGQPQHF.

This clonotype was counted a few times. The chain has TRBV7-2 and TRBJ2-1; perhaps TRBD2 as D (7 bases). CDR3 length: 13 residues. V dropped 6 bases and J dropped 12 bases, with 18 bases sitting between them. Germline V lookup: CDR1 SGHTA, CDR2 FQGNSA. CDR3 coding DNA: TGTGCCAGCAGGGGGGGACACGGGGGGAGGCAGTTCTTC. Translation gives CASRGGHGGRQFF.

This clonotype was picked up a small number of times. CDR3 nucleotides: TGTGCCAGCAGCTCCGGACAGGGAACCCCGTTCTTC. Its protein product is CASSSGQGTPFF. The chain employs TRBV7-3 and TRBJ2-1; 8 bases fit TRBD1. CDR1 is SGHTA, CDR2 FQGTGA, per germline. This CDR3 comprises 12 residues. V gave up 4 bases and J gave up 15 bases; unmatched junction bases: 8.

This rearrangement joins TRBV2 to TRBJ2-3; tentative D call: TRBD1 (6 bases). Germline-derived CDR1 and CDR2 are SNHLY and FYNNEI. V lost 6 bases and J lost 2, with 12 bases in between. CDR3 length: 14 residues. The CDR3 sequence is CASRNGQITDTQYF. Here the CDR3 DNA reads TGTGCCAGCAGAAACGGACAGATCACAGATACGCAGTATTTT.

The rearrangement links TRBV4-3 to TRBJ2-7; D uncertain. The CDR3 loop spans 16 amino acids. Looked up from germline, CDR1 is LGHNA and CDR2 is YSLEER. V was cut by 1 base and J by 6 bases, with 19 bases left in between. The CDR3 is CASSQASYSLLGEQYF. For the CDR3, the DNA is TGCGCCAGCAGCCAAGCGAGTTACAGCCTTTTGGGCGAGCAGTACTTC.

Only a few counts were recorded for this clonotype. The gene calls are TRBV3-1 and TRBJ1-2; D unresolved. The CDR3 is 14 residues long. Looked up from germline, CDR1 is LGHDT and CDR2 is YNNKEL (reference sequence). V was pared by 1 base and J by 10 bases, with 16 bases between. As DNA, the CDR3 is TGTGCCAGCAGCCAAGGCGGTGGGGTGTGGGACTACACCTTC. Amino acid sequence: CASSQGGGVWDYTF.

The chain uses TRBV4-3 and TRBJ2-4; D may be TRBD1 or TRBD2 (7 bases each). The CDR3 contains 16 residues. The V end was cut by 4 bases, the J end by 0 bases, with 13 bases between. Germline V gene sequence: CDR1 LGHNA, CDR2 YSLEER. CDR3 bases: TGCGCCAGCAGCCCAGGGGGGGCAGGAGCCAAAAACATTCAGTACTTC. This translates into CASSPGGAGAKNIQYF.

This clonotype occurred a few times. CDR3 sequence reads: CASSLGSGSPLHF. CDR3 sequence (DNA): TGTGCCAGCAGTTTGGGGTCGGGTTCACCCCTCCACTTT. V gene TRBV6-5 combines with J gene TRBJ1-6, with D uncertain. V lost 4 bases, J lost 9 bases, and 10 bases lay in between. Germline lookup yields CDR1 MNHEY and CDR2 SVGAGI. The CDR3 is made up of 13 amino acids.

The V gene is TRBV5-1, the J gene TRBJ2-1, with TRBD2 matching 7 bases. V lost 2 bases and J lost 5; bases outside the gene matches: 7. The CDR3 is made up of 15 amino acids. In germline, CDR1 is SGHRS, CDR2 YFSETQ. The CDR3 DNA sequence: TGCGCCAGCAGCTTACGGACGGGGGGAAACAATGAGCAGTTCTTC. Translating it yields CASSLRTGGNNEQFF.

The chain is built from TRBV7-2 and TRBJ2-4; TRBD2 aligns across 8 bases. Trimming removed 6 bases from V and 8 bases from J; junction bases left unmatched: 9. The CDR3 runs to 14 residues. The V gene's germline CDR1 is SGHTA and CDR2 FQGNSA. In DNA, the CDR3 is TGTGCCAGCAGACCCACGGGGGGGGAGGACATTCAGTACTTC. Encoded protein: CASRPTGGEDIQYF.

CDR3 protein: CASSQEGPGLAGETQYF. The CDR3 coding sequence is TGCGCCAGCAGCCAAGAGGGTCCCGGACTTGCGGGAGAGACCCAGTACTTC. The chain couples TRBV4-3 to TRBJ2-5; D possibly corresponds to TRBD2 (5 bases). Germline CDR1 and CDR2: LGHNA and YSLEER. CDR3 length: 17 residues. Trimming left V 0 bases short and J 4 bases short, with 18 bases between.

CDR3 nucleotides: TGTGCCAGCAGCTTAGCCGGCAGGGATAGTTCACCCCTCCACTTT. Amino acids: CASSLAGRDSSPLHF. The chain combines TRBV7-2 with TRBJ1-6, with TRBD1 as a possible D gene (5 bases). CDR1 and CDR2 (germline): SGHTA, FQGNSA. The CDR3 spans 15 residues. V was shortened by 0 bases and J by 9 bases, with 12 bases between the two germline ends.

The chain has TRBV11-2 and TRBJ1-4, with TRBD1 as a possible D gene (6 bases). This CDR3 region has 15 residues. Between the trimmed V and J ends, which lost 2 bases and 3 bases, there was a span of 10 bases. Germline assignment: CDR1 SGHAT and CDR2 FQNNGV. The CDR3 sequence: CASSLSRGPNEKLFF. Here the CDR3 DNA reads TGTGCCAGCAGCTTAAGCAGGGGACCTAATGAAAAACTGTTTTTT.

The gene calls are TRBV6-2 or TRBV6-3 and TRBJ1-1; 7 bases are a match to TRBD1. The length of the CDR3 is 14 residues. With 6 bases clipped from V and 4 bases from J, the junction kept 8 bases outside the gene matches. Germline V CDR1 and CDR2: MNHEY, SVGEGT. The CDR3 coding sequence is TGTGCCAGCAGGCTACAGGGGTGGAGCACTGAAGCTTTCTTT. Protein: CASRLQGWSTEAFF.

The chain recombines TRBV6-5 with TRBJ1-1; perhaps TRBD1 as D (6 bases). The germline CDR1 and CDR2 sequences are MNHEY and SVGAGI. Trimming shortened V by 2 bases and J by 8 bases, and 6 bases separated the two germline ends. The CDR3 runs 11 residues. This CDR3 reads CASSYGQEAFF. As DNA, the CDR3 is TGTGCCAGCAGTTACGGACAGGAAGCTTTCTTT.

The chain joins TRBV6-2 or TRBV6-3 to TRBJ1-5, with D hard to call. The CDR3 is 12 residues long. From germline, CDR1 is MNHEY and CDR2 SVGEGT. V lost 6 bases to trimming and J lost 4 bases, with 7 bases between them. CDR3 nucleotide sequence: TGTGCCAGCAGGACCGTGAATCAGCCCCAGCATTTT. Protein sequence: CASRTVNQPQHF.

The table lists this clonotype with a few counts. V and J are TRBV14 and TRBJ2-6, with D unclear. V shed 4 bases and J shed 0 bases, with 10 bases lying between them. There are 16 residues in the CDR3. CDR1 is SGHDN, CDR2 FVKESK, per germline. CDR3 loop: CASSRESSSGANVLTF. CDR3 sequence (DNA): TGTGCCAGCAGCCGAGAAAGTAGCTCTGGGGCCAACGTCCTGACTTTC.

The V gene is TRBV6-5, the J gene TRBJ2-5, with TRBD1 identical over 8 bases. The end of the DNA fits TRBJ2-7 better, so the J call may be wrong. Germline V lookup: CDR1 MNHEY, CDR2 SVGAGI. The CDR3 totals 15 residues. The chain's CDR3 is CASSPLDRAPYEQYF. The CDR3 nucleotides are TGTGCCAGCAGTCCCTTGGACAGGGCCCCCTACGAGCAGTACTTC.

The chain has TRBV20-1 and TRBJ2-5; 9 bases align to TRBD1. With the DNA end fitting TRBJ2-7 better, the J assignment may be wrong. There are 15 residues in the CDR3. Germline CDR1 is DFQATT and CDR2 is SNEGSKA (reference sequence). The CDR3 loop is CSAQRRTGEFGEQYF. CDR3 sequence (DNA): TGCAGTGCTCAGAGGAGGACAGGGGAATTCGGCGAGCAGTACTTC.

The chain couples TRBV20-1 to TRBJ1-2, with D perhaps matching TRBD1 (5 bases). This CDR3 region has 11 residues. CDR1 is DFQATT, CDR2 SNEGSKA, per germline (reference sequence). The V gene lost 6 bases and the J gene lost 7 bases, with 12 bases spanning the gap. The CDR3 spells CSAPGGGGYTF. CDR3 nucleotides: TGCAGTGCCCCCGGGGGAGGTGGCTACACCTTC.

This clonotype has just a few counts. CDR3 protein: CSARDPNGQGEKLFF. CDR3 nucleotides: TGCAGTGCTAGAGATCCGAACGGGCAGGGTGAAAAACTGTTTTTT. This sequence joins TRBV20-1 and TRBJ1-4; a possible D gene is TRBD1 (5 bases). CDR1 and CDR2 (germline): DFQATT, SNEGSKA (reference sequence). There are 15 residues in the CDR3. The V gene lost 0 bases and the J gene lost 7 bases, with 15 bases spanning the gap.

On this clonotype: Germline and junction disagree at one end, which may indicate a read error. The chain carries TRBV2 and TRBJ1-2; D unresolved. The CDR3 runs 12 residues. Germline V CDR1 and CDR2: SNHLY, FYNNEI. The CDR3 is CAGSESNYGYTF. The CDR3, as DNA: TGTGCCGGCAGTGAGAGTAACTATGGCTACACCTTC.

This clonotype has more than one count but fewer than ten. The chain employs TRBV4-3 and TRBJ2-3, with a tentative D call TRBD2 (5 bases). There are 17 residues in the CDR3. The V gene's germline CDR1 is LGHNA and CDR2 YSLEER. Trimming cost V 0 bases and J 3 bases, with 16 bases left between them. CDR3: CASSQDLGNDWTDTQYF. In DNA, the CDR3 is TGCGCCAGCAGCCAAGATCTCGGGAATGATTGGACAGATACGCAGTATTTT.

This clonotype showed up just a few times. The chain links TRBV7-3 to TRBJ2-5; 11 nucleotides match TRBD2. The junction had 12 bases not matched to a gene; V was cut back by 2 bases and J by 4 bases. Germline V lookup: CDR1 SGHTA, CDR2 FQGTGA. This CDR3 is built from 18 residues. The CDR3 coding sequence is TGTGCCAGCAGCTTATACGGGCGAGTGGGGACTAGCGGAGAGACCCAGTACTTC. This encodes CASSLYGRVGTSGETQYF.

V and J are TRBV9 and TRBJ2-7; D not certain. The CDR3 length is 14 residues. Trimming shortened V by 0 bases and J by 7 bases, and 14 bases separated the two germline ends. The germline V gene has CDR1 SGDLS and CDR2 YYNGEE. CDR3 bases: TGTGCCAGCAGCGTAGATTCTGGAATGGGTGAGCAGTACTTC. This gives the protein CASSVDSGMGEQYF.

Details on this clonotype: Possible read error: a much larger clone is one base away. The V and J genes are TRBV7-9 and TRBJ2-7, with D unresolved. CDR3 length: 11 residues. CDR1 SEHNR and CDR2 FQNEAQ come from the germline V gene (reference sequence). Trimming pared 7 bases from V and 1 base from J, leaving 5 bases between. DNA for the CDR3: TGTGCCAGCACGGAATCCTACGAGCAGTACTTC. Translated, it gives CASTESYEQYF.

This sequence joins TRBV29-1 and TRBJ1-1; 7 bases fit TRBD1. CDR3 length: 11 residues. The J segment lost 8 bases and the V segment lost 6 bases, leaving 6 bases of the junction unmatched. Germline lookup yields CDR1 SQVTM and CDR2 ANQGSEA. CDR3 in amino acids: CSVEQGKEAFF. In DNA form, the CDR3 reads TGCAGCGTAGAACAGGGGAAGGAAGCTTTCTTT.